This T cell receptor beta chain was sequenced in a study of OX40 agonist ivuxolimab in advanced cancers. Study as a whole: The study treated patients with ivuxolimab, an agonistic anti-OX40 (CD134) antibody. Ivuxolimab was administered intravenously to patients at 0.01 to 10 mg/kg every 2 weeks.

Sequencing used immunoSEQ multiplex PCR; TCRdb keeps in-frame clones, though not all of them. The repertoire includes 20,000 to 25,000 clones, roughly three quarters of them detected once, and about 13% sits in the top ten. This CDR3 is 15 amino acids long. V trimming: 4 bases; J trimming: 7 bases; junction bases outside the gene matches: 8. CDR1 and CDR2 from the germline V gene are MNHEY and SVGAGI. The gene calls are TRBV6-5 and TRBJ2-1; 9 nucleotides agree with TRBD2. This material consisted of CD4+ or CD8+ T cells sorted from blood, taken in a trial of the OX40 agonist ivuxolimab. This TCR came from an adult with an advanced solid tumor such as melanoma, head and neck, liver or kidney cancer. The CDR3 DNA follows: TGTGCCAGCAGTTGGAGCGGGGGGAGACCGAATGAGCAGTTCTTC. Its translation is CASSWSGGRPNEQFF.